This T cell receptor (beta chain) was captured by sequencing in a study of siplizumab effects on memory and regulatory T cells. Germline V gene data show CDR1 as MNHEY and CDR2 as SVGAGI. This CDR3 comprises 14 residues. V was shortened by 6 bases and J by 2 bases, with 14 bases between the two germline ends. The assay was immunoSEQ multiplex PCR, and TCRdb's table has in-frame clones only and misses some. The sample lists some 97,000 clones; about 94% were seen once. The sample was non-Treg CD4+ T cells sorted from blood. This clonotype originated in a human donor in good health. The V call is TRBV6-5, the J call TRBJ2-7; D ambiguous. CDR3 sequence: CASSFSKPPYEQYF. The CDR3 DNA follows: TGTGCCAGCAGCTTCTCCAAGCCCCCCTACGAGCAGTACTTC.